Sequencing of this T cell receptor beta chain was carried out in a study of T cell responses to AZD1222 COVID-19 vaccine. Produced via immunoSEQ multiplex PCR; TCRdb's table is partial and in-frame only. The sample carries 85,000 to 90,000 clones, approximately 89% recorded once. Trimming cost V 1 base and J 4 bases, with 14 bases left between them. The CDR3 totals 15 residues. Germline V gene data show CDR1 as SGHNT and CDR2 as YYREEE (reference sequence). The V call is TRBV5-4, the J call TRBJ1-2; unclear D gene. This receptor was identified in an adult who received the AZD1222 COVID-19 vaccine. This specimen consisted of peripheral blood, obtained 28 days after the second AZD1222 dose. The CDR3 here is CASSLTGDRVYGYTF. The DNA of the CDR3 is TGTGCCAGCAGCTTGACCGGGGATCGGGTCTATGGCTACACCTTC.